This T cell receptor beta chain is from a study of spatial heterogeneity in lung cancer. For the study at large: Raw reads contained each unique TCR and UMI combination more than ten times on average.

Every TCR cDNA molecule bore a unique molecular identifier. TCRdb used MiXCR to reprocess the 5' RACE reads, holding one entry per CDR3 protein. Here the sample spans approximately 5,000 distinct CDR3 sequences, roughly 28% being singletons. Study findings and constraints: In blood, ubiquitous expanded tumor TCRs appeared more at resection than follow-up.

The ends were cut back, 3 bases at V and 5 bases at J, with 16 bases in the middle. Germline lookup yields CDR1 MDHEN and CDR2 SYDVKM. This CDR3 region has 16 residues. With respect to this clonotype: Its specificity is not known.

Regarding time point: sample taken at primary tumor resection. Unsorted samples of tumor, nontumor lung or frozen PBMC had their whole RNA sequenced. Samples came from roughly 72 TRACERx patients with untreated early-stage lung cancer. The rearrangement joins TRBV28 to TRBJ2-2; the D call may be TRBD1 or TRBD2 (5 bases each). This receptor was taken from a male donor with early-stage non-small cell lung cancer. This specimen consisted of PBMCs, obtained at surgery. The CDR3 DNA reads TGTGCCAGCAGTTTTTCCCTCCGGGGCGAGACCGGGGAGCTGTTTTTT. Translated: CASSFSLRGETGELFF.